The present TCR beta chain was sequenced within a study of a mutant IDH1 vaccine in newly diagnosed glioma. On the study more broadly: Treated individuals were 62.5% male and approximately 38% female, averaging roughly 40 years of age. Previous care, which was radiotherapy, temozolomide, or both, most often involved both. Study findings and constraints: With respect to changes in top peripheral T cell clonotypes, pseudoprogression seemed unrelated.

Assay: immunoSEQ multiplex PCR; the TCRdb copy retains only in-frame clones and omits some. The sample lists about 25,000 clones; just over 90% were seen once. Germline lookup yields CDR1 SEHNR and CDR2 FQNEAQ (reference sequence). Trimming cost V 8 bases and J 4 bases, with 29 bases left between them. The CDR3 is 19 amino acids. Sample time point: baseline, week 1 (first vaccination visit). Treatment indicated: pre-vaccination baseline after standard-of-care therapy. New WHO grade 3 or 4 IDH1-mutant, ATRX-lost astrocytomas were present in all donors. Concerning this clone: Its antigen is not identified.

Sample: PBMCs, taken from a glioma patient treated with radiotherapy, temozolomide or both. The gene calls are TRBV7-9 and TRBJ2-2; D is possibly TRBD1 (5 bases). This sequence was found in a man aged 40-49 years with glioma. The CDR3 DNA reads TGTGCCAGCGCATCCGAAATACTTAATAGACAGACCCTCACCGGGGAGCTGTTTTTT. It codes for CASASEILNRQTLTGELFF.